These T cell receptor beta chains were read from a single sample in a study of blood T cell repertoires in COVID-19. Using immunoSEQ multiplex PCR, the repertoire was profiled, and TCRdb retains in-frame clones only, with some absent. The profile shows under 250,000 clones, more than 65% of them singletons. The sample taken for sequencing was peripheral blood. The receptor source for this set is an elderly woman with acute or convalescent COVID-19. Each CDR3 is given with its conserved first and last residue. The D gene is left open where the match is weak. Size is omitted from some rows. Given values are once, few, many or a class for expanded clones.

V gene: TRBV10-3; J gene: TRBJ1-2; D gene: TRBD1; clone size: -; CDR3 DNA: TGTGCCATCAGTGAGATTGAGACAGGGATTGGCTACACCTTC; CDR3 protein: CAISEIETGIGYTF
V gene: TRBV19; J gene: TRBJ2-7; D gene: TRBD1; clone size: -; CDR3 DNA: TGTGCCAGTAGTAGCCGGGACAGGGGAGGGAGCGAGCAGTACTTC; CDR3 protein: CASSSRDRGGSEQYF
V gene: TRBV27; J gene: TRBJ1-4; D gene: -; clone size: few; CDR3 DNA: TGTGCCAGCGGTTCAATCGCACTAGGACGGAAACTGTTTTTT; CDR3 protein: CASGSIALGRKLFF
V gene: TRBV4-1; J gene: TRBJ2-7; D gene: TRBD2; clone size: -; CDR3 DNA: TGCGCCAGCAGCCAAGATCTCGGTGGTAGCGGGGGGGGTTACGAGCAGTACTTC; CDR3 protein: CASSQDLGGSGGGYEQYF
V gene: TRBV5-8; J gene: TRBJ1-2; D gene: TRBD1; clone size: few; CDR3 DNA: TGTGCCAGCAGGGGGACAGGGGGCTCCCCGGGGTATGGCTACACCTTC; CDR3 protein: CASRGTGGSPGYGYTF
V gene: TRBV5-1; J gene: TRBJ1-2; D gene: TRBD1; clone size: -; CDR3 DNA: TGCGCCAGCAGTCCCGGACAGGGGGCTCGCGGCTACACCTTC; CDR3 protein: CASSPGQGARGYTF
V gene: TRBV9; J gene: TRBJ2-7; D gene: -; clone size: -; CDR3 DNA: TGTGCCAGCAGTCCGCGGGGCGGGTTTTACGAGCAGTACTTC; CDR3 protein: CASSPRGGFYEQYF
V gene: TRBV6-5; J gene: TRBJ1-2; D gene: TRBD1; clone size: -; CDR3 DNA: TGTGCCAGCAGGAATCCAGGGGGCCGTGGCTACACCTTC; CDR3 protein: CASRNPGGRGYTF
V gene: TRBV28; J gene: TRBJ1-2; D gene: -; clone size: few; CDR3 DNA: TGTGCCAGCAGTTTGGGTCTAGATGGCTACACCTTC; CDR3 protein: CASSLGLDGYTF
V gene: TRBV19; J gene: TRBJ2-2; D gene: -; clone size: -; CDR3 DNA: TGTGCCAGTAGAGTTGGACAGAACACCGGGGAGCTGTTTTTT; CDR3 protein: CASRVGQNTGELFF
V gene: TRBV19; J gene: TRBJ2-3; D gene: TRBD2; clone size: -; CDR3 DNA: TGTGCCAGAGGGACTAGCGGGGGGTACACAGATACGCAGTATTTT; CDR3 protein: CARGTSGGYTDTQYF
V gene: TRBV9; J gene: TRBJ2-3; D gene: TRBD2; clone size: -; CDR3 DNA: TGTGCCAGCACCCTTAGGTCGGGGGGGGTAGATACGCAGTATTTT; CDR3 protein: CASTLRSGGVDTQYF
V gene: TRBV7-8; J gene: TRBJ2-1; D gene: TRBD1; clone size: -; CDR3 DNA: TGTGCCAGCAGCTCCCTTGGACAGGCCTACAATGAGCAGTTCTTC; CDR3 protein: CASSSLGQAYNEQFF
V gene: TRBV5-4; J gene: TRBJ2-7; D gene: TRBD1; clone size: -; CDR3 DNA: TGTGCCAGCAGCCAAGGCGGGACAGGGTCGTACGAGCAGTACTTC; CDR3 protein: CASSQGGTGSYEQYF
V gene: TRBV18; J gene: TRBJ2-3; D gene: -; clone size: once; CDR3 DNA: TGTGCCAGCTCACCGCTGGGAGGTGCCATAAAGGATACGCAGTATTTT; CDR3 protein: CASSPLGGAIKDTQYF
V gene: TRBV14; J gene: TRBJ2-6; D gene: -; clone size: -; CDR3 DNA: TGTGCCAGCAGCCGCGTTCCTATAAACATCAGGGGAGCTGGGGCCAACGTCCTGACTTTC; CDR3 protein: CASSRVPINIRGAGANVLTF
V gene: TRBV7-2; J gene: TRBJ2-2; D gene: -; clone size: -; CDR3 DNA: TGTGCCAGCAGCTTATTCGGAGTGGGGGATGGGGGGACCGGGGAGCTGTTTTTT; CDR3 protein: CASSLFGVGDGGTGELFF
V gene: TRBV6-5; J gene: TRBJ2-7; D gene: TRBD1; clone size: -; CDR3 DNA: TGTGCCAGCAGTTACAACAGGGGGCTGTTCTCCGAGCAGTACTTC; CDR3 protein: CASSYNRGLFSEQYF
V gene: TRBV6-5; J gene: TRBJ1-4; D gene: TRBD1; clone size: few; CDR3 DNA: TGTGCCAGCAGGCAGACAGGGACAACTAATGAAAAACTGTTTTTT; CDR3 protein: CASRQTGTTNEKLFF
V gene: TRBV19; J gene: TRBJ1-1; D gene: TRBD1; clone size: -; CDR3 DNA: TGTGCCAGTACCTTGGACAGGGATAGGACTGAAGCTTTCTTT; CDR3 protein: CASTLDRDRTEAFF
V gene: TRBV5-3; J gene: TRBJ1-2; D gene: -; clone size: -; CDR3 DNA: TGTGCCAGACATAGGACTTTTAACTATGGCTACACCTTC; CDR3 protein: CARHRTFNYGYTF
V gene: TRBV4-1; J gene: TRBJ2-1; D gene: -; clone size: -; CDR3 DNA: TGCGCCAGCAGCCAAGATCTTAGCGGCTCCTACAATGAGCAGTTCTTC; CDR3 protein: CASSQDLSGSYNEQFF
V gene: TRBV9; J gene: TRBJ1-2; D gene: -; clone size: -; CDR3 DNA: TGTGCCAGCAGCGCAGAAAGTCAGGCAGGCGGGTATAGCGGCTACACCTTC; CDR3 protein: CASSAESQAGGYSGYTF
V gene: TRBV18; J gene: TRBJ1-2; D gene: -; clone size: -; CDR3 DNA: TGTGCCAGCGCGACGGGGGGATCCGGCTACACCTTC; CDR3 protein: CASATGGSGYTF
V gene: TRBV5-1; J gene: TRBJ2-3; D gene: TRBD2; clone size: -; CDR3 DNA: TGCGCCAGCAGCTCCCAAACTAGCGCAGATACGCAGTATTTT; CDR3 protein: CASSSQTSADTQYF
V gene: TRBV7-9; J gene: TRBJ2-7; D gene: TRBD1; clone size: -; CDR3 DNA: TGTGCCAGCAGCTACGGAGGGACAGGGGGCTACGAGCAGTACTTC; CDR3 protein: CASSYGGTGGYEQYF
V gene: TRBV27; J gene: TRBJ2-7; D gene: -; clone size: -; CDR3 DNA: TGTGCCAGCAGTTTGGCCAGGGCTGGCGAGCAGTACTTC; CDR3 protein: CASSLARAGEQYF
V gene: TRBV6-5; J gene: TRBJ2-5; D gene: TRBD1; clone size: few; CDR3 DNA: TGTGCCAGCAGTTCACAGGGGTGGGGACAAGAGACCCAGTACTTC; CDR3 protein: CASSSQGWGQETQYF
V gene: TRBV9; J gene: TRBJ1-3; D gene: -; clone size: -; CDR3 DNA: TGTGCCAGCAGCGTCTCGGGCCAGGAGGAAAACACCATATATTTT; CDR3 protein: CASSVSGQEENTIYF
V gene: TRBV18; J gene: TRBJ1-2; D gene: -; clone size: few; CDR3 DNA: TGTGCCAGCTCACCGGCGGTGGGGGGGATCTATGGCTACACCTTC; CDR3 protein: CASSPAVGGIYGYTF
V gene: TRBV7-6; J gene: TRBJ2-3; D gene: -; clone size: -; CDR3 DNA: TGTGCCAGCAGGGCCGGGACTAGCACAGATACGCAGTATTTT; CDR3 protein: CASRAGTSTDTQYF
V gene: TRBV24-1; J gene: TRBJ2-5; D gene: -; clone size: -; CDR3 DNA: TGTGCCACCAGTGATGCCCGGGAAGCGCAAGAGACCCAGTACTTC; CDR3 protein: CATSDAREAQETQYF
V gene: TRBV4-2; J gene: TRBJ2-7; D gene: TRBD1; clone size: -; CDR3 DNA: TGTGCCAGCAGCACAGGGGGCAGGTACGAGCAGTACTTC; CDR3 protein: CASSTGGRYEQYF
V gene: TRBV6-2/TRBV6-3; J gene: TRBJ2-7; D gene: TRBD1; clone size: few; CDR3 DNA: TGTGCCAGCACCCCAGGACAGGGCTACGAGCAGTACTTC; CDR3 protein: CASTPGQGYEQYF
V gene: TRBV7-3; J gene: TRBJ2-3; D gene: TRBD1; clone size: few; CDR3 DNA: TGTGCCAGCAGCTCCCGTCCGGGACAGGGCTTTAGCACAGATACGCAGTATTTT; CDR3 protein: CASSSRPGQGFSTDTQYF